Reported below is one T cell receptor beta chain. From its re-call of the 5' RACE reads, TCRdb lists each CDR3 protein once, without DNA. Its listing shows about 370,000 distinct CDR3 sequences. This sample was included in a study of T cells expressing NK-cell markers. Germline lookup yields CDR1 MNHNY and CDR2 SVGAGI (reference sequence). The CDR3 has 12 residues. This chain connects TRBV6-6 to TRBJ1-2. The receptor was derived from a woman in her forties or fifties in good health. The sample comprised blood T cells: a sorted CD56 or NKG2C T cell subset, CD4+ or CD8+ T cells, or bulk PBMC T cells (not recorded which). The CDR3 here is CASAESNYGYTF.